These T cell receptor beta chains were read from a single sample in a study of T cells after yellow fever vaccination. Using its own MiXCR run on the 5' RACE reads, TCRdb lists one record per CDR3 protein. The data hold 620,000 or so distinct CDR3 sequences, with about 12% observed a single time. Sequences were derived from PBMCs, sampled on the day of the yellow fever booster vaccination. These receptors all stem from a man aged 25 to 45 who received the YFV17D yellow fever vaccine. The CDR3 runs from the conserved cysteine through the conserved F or W. A D gene is named only where the DNA matches it firmly. Clone sizes are given selectively: once, few, many, or a class where the clone is expanded.

>few|TRBV5-1|-|TRBJ1-4
CASSLSGTAEEKLFF
TGCGCCAGCAGCCTATCCGGGACCGCGGAGGAAAAACTGTTTTTT
>few|TRBV6-5|-|TRBJ2-5
CASSSLRGSLQETQYF
TGTGCCAGCAGTTCCCTCCGGGGGTCCCTCCAAGAGACCCAGTACTTC
>few|TRBV6-5|-|TRBJ2-7
CASRTWGREQYF
TGTGCCAGCAGGACCTGGGGGAGGGAGCAGTACTTC
>-|TRBV30|-|TRBJ2-3
CAWDQDTQYF
TGTGCCTGGGACCAAGATACGCAGTATTTT
>few|TRBV27|TRBD2|TRBJ2-1
CASSSATSGSIYEQFF
TGTGCCAGCAGTTCGGCAACTAGCGGGAGTATCTATGAGCAGTTCTTC
>-|TRBV11-1|TRBD2|TRBJ2-7
CASSLGRTGLADSYEQYF
TGTGCCAGCAGTTTAGGTCGGACGGGACTAGCGGATTCCTACGAGCAGTACTTC
>few|TRBV6-1|-|TRBJ1-2
CASSSRDVSYGYTF
TGTGCCAGCAGCTCGCGGGACGTCTCGTATGGCTACACCTTC
>-|TRBV28|-|TRBJ2-3
CASSPHSDTQYF
TGTGCCAGCAGCCCCCATTCGGATACGCAGTATTTT
>-|TRBV18|-|TRBJ2-1
CASSPGYRANEQFF
TGTGCCAGCTCACCAGGGTACAGGGCCAATGAGCAGTTCTTC
>few|TRBV18|TRBD2|TRBJ2-3
CASSPLRREGVADTQYF
TGTGCCAGCTCACCACTCCGGCGGGAGGGGGTCGCAGATACGCAGTATTTT
>few|TRBV28|TRBD2|TRBJ2-2
CASSLQTSGTEELFF
TGTGCCAGCAGTTTACAAACTAGCGGTACGGAGGAGCTGTTTTTT
>-|TRBV12-3/TRBV12-4|-|TRBJ2-1
CASSLEPGVPINEQFF
TGTGCCAGCAGTTTAGAGCCGGGAGTACCTATCAATGAGCAGTTCTTC
>few|TRBV7-2|TRBD2|TRBJ2-7
CASSLGLAGGLSYEQYF
TGTGCCAGCAGCTTAGGACTAGCGGGAGGCCTCTCCTACGAGCAGTACTTC
>few|TRBV28|TRBD1|TRBJ2-3
CASSWDRGSYTDTQYF
TGTGCCAGCAGTTGGGACAGGGGGAGCTACACAGATACGCAGTATTTT
>-|TRBV6-2/TRBV6-3|-|TRBJ2-7
CASSWDISYEQYF
TGTGCCAGCAGTTGGGACATCTCCTACGAGCAGTACTTC
>-|TRBV7-2|TRBD2|TRBJ2-3
CASSFGLDPDTQYF
TGTGCCAGCAGCTTTGGACTAGACCCAGATACGCAGTATTTT
>-|TRBV11-2|-|TRBJ2-7
CASSIPQGYEQYF
TGTGCCAGCAGCATACCACAGGGTTACGAGCAGTACTTC
>-|TRBV30|-|TRBJ2-1
CAGYRDPRSYNEQFF
TGTGCCGGATACCGGGACCCACGCTCCTACAATGAGCAGTTCTTC
>few|TRBV9|TRBD2|TRBJ2-1
CASSSWGGVTSGRSLNEQFF
TGTGCCAGCAGCTCCTGGGGGGGGGTTACTAGCGGGAGATCCCTTAATGAGCAGTTCTTC
>-|TRBV5-5|-|TRBJ2-1
CASSWGPSGNEQFF
TGTGCCAGCAGCTGGGGCCCCAGCGGCAATGAGCAGTTCTTC
>-|TRBV6-2/TRBV6-3|-|TRBJ2-1
CASSYNGIDPTSDEQFF
TGTGCCAGCAGTTACAACGGGATCGACCCAACAAGCGATGAGCAGTTCTTC
>few|TRBV7-8|-|TRBJ2-1
CASSLNTAFSYNEQFF
TGTGCCAGCAGCCTCAACACGGCGTTCTCCTACAATGAGCAGTTCTTC
>-|TRBV28|TRBD1|TRBJ2-7
CASRLTGGGEQYF
TGTGCCAGCAGGTTGACAGGGGGCGGCGAGCAGTACTTC
>few|TRBV4-3|-|TRBJ2-7
CASSQGVRMNEQYF
TGCGCCAGCAGCCAAGGGGTGAGGATGAACGAGCAGTACTTC
>-|TRBV5-6|-|TRBJ2-7
CASRPYGAGLDEQYF
TGTGCCAGCCGCCCTTACGGGGCAGGTTTGGACGAGCAGTACTTC
>-|TRBV21-1|-|TRBJ2-5
CGTAWGTRGETQYF
TGTGGAACGGCGTGGGGGACACGGGGAGAGACCCAGTACTTC
>few|TRBV28|-|TRBJ1-2
CASSLARQLYGYTF
TGTGCCAGCAGTTTAGCTCGGCAGCTTTATGGCTACACCTTC
>-|TRBV28|TRBD1|TRBJ1-4
CASSSQQGTNEKLFF
TGTGCCAGCAGTTCGCAACAGGGGACTAATGAAAAACTGTTTTTT
>-|TRBV14|TRBD2|TRBJ2-1
CASSQEHILAVYNEQFF
TGTGCCAGCAGCCAAGAACATATACTAGCGGTCTACAATGAGCAGTTCTTC
>few|TRBV11-2|TRBD2|TRBJ2-1
CASSIRGLAVRSYNEQFF
TGTGCCAGCAGCATAAGAGGACTAGCGGTACGCTCCTACAATGAGCAGTTCTTC
>-|TRBV27|-|TRBJ2-1
CASSFQVVGSYNEQFF
TGTGCCAGCAGTTTTCAGGTAGTGGGCTCCTACAATGAGCAGTTCTTC
>few|TRBV21-1|-|TRBJ2-6
CASRKDRGLHKPLSGANVLTF
TGTGCCAGCAGGAAGGACAGGGGACTGCATAAACCACTCTCTGGGGCCAACGTCCTGACTTTC
>few|TRBV27|TRBD1|TRBJ2-7
CASSRTGSGEQYF
TGTGCCAGCAGCAGGACAGGTTCTGGGGAGCAGTACTTC
>-|TRBV20-1|-|TRBJ2-7
CSARVGGVNEQYF
TGCAGTGCTAGAGTTGGAGGGGTCAACGAGCAGTACTTC
>-|TRBV6-2/TRBV6-3|-|TRBJ1-2
CASSFWGGYTF
TGTGCCAGCAGTTTTTGGGGCGGCTACACCTTC
>-|TRBV18|-|TRBJ2-7
CASSPENTNEQYF
TGTGCCAGCTCACCGGAAAACACAAACGAGCAGTACTTC
>few|TRBV10-3|-|TRBJ1-3
CAISDDGISGNTIYF
TGTGCCATCAGTGACGACGGCATCTCTGGAAACACCATATATTTT
>few|TRBV7-6|-|TRBJ1-2
CASSLAPRGRDYGYTF
TGTGCCAGCAGCTTAGCCCCCAGGGGCCGTGACTATGGCTACACCTTC
>few|TRBV29-1|-|TRBJ1-1
CSATQNTEAFF
TGCAGCGCAACGCAGAACACTGAAGCTTTCTTT
>-|TRBV7-3|TRBD2|TRBJ2-1
CASTQVAGLINEQFF
TGTGCCAGCACACAGGTAGCGGGGTTGATCAATGAGCAGTTCTTC
>few|TRBV19|-|TRBJ2-3
CASSIRIQQAADTQYF
TGTGCCAGTAGTATCAGGATCCAGCAAGCCGCAGATACGCAGTATTTT
>-|TRBV7-2|TRBD2|TRBJ2-5
CASKTLAGDGETQYF
TGTGCCAGCAAGACTCTAGCGGGAGATGGGGAGACCCAGTACTTC
>few|TRBV7-2|-|TRBJ2-2
CASSLGQTHTGELFF
TGTGCCAGCAGCTTAGGTCAAACCCACACCGGGGAGCTGTTTTTT
>many|TRBV11-1|-|TRBJ2-7
CASSRRRPPYEQYF
TGTGCCAGCAGCCGCCGGAGGCCCCCCTACGAGCAGTACTTC
>-|TRBV5-1|TRBD1|TRBJ2-2
CASSQGQTNTGELFF
TGCGCCAGCAGCCAGGGACAGACGAACACCGGGGAGCTGTTTTTT
>-|TRBV7-2|-|TRBJ1-1
CASSSVGGLNTEAFF
TGTGCCAGCAGCTCAGTGGGGGGGTTGAACACTGAAGCTTTCTTT
>few|TRBV27|TRBD1|TRBJ1-2
CASSSRDRGPPNYGYTF
TGTGCCAGCAGTTCCCGGGACAGGGGGCCACCTAACTATGGCTACACCTTC
>-|TRBV7-2|-|TRBJ2-5
CASSLAPKETQYF
TGTGCCAGCAGCTTAGCGCCGAAAGAGACCCAGTACTTC